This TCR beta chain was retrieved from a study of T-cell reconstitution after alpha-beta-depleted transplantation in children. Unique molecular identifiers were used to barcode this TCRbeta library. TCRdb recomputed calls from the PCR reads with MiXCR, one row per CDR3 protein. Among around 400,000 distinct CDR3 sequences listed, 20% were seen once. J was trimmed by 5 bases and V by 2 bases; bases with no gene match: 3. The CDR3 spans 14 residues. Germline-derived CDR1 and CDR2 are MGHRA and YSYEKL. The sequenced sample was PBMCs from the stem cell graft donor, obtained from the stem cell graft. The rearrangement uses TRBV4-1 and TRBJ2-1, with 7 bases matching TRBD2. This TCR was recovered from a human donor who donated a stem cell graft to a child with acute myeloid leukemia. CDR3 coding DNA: TGCGCCAGCAGCCAAAGTGGGGGGGACAATGAGCAGTTCTTC. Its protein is CASSQSGGDNEQFF.